Here is one TCR beta chain with its context. Its antigen is undetermined. These data originate in a study of T cells expressing NK-cell markers. Study information: Cells sorted as CD3+CD56+NKG2C+, CD3+CD56+NKG2C- and CD3+CD56-NKG2C+ T cells supplied the TCR beta repertoires.

5'RACE template switching with UMIs generated TCR beta cDNA. TCRdb reprocessed the 5' RACE reads and reports one entry per CDR3 protein, with no DNA. The repertoire table contains around 110,000 distinct CDR3 sequences. Study-wide results and caveats: Roughly 6 donors had dominant NKG2C+ clonotypes that comprised roughly 1.0-7.5% of their CD8+ T cells.

This CDR3 comprises 16 residues. Germline-derived CDR1 and CDR2 are SGHAT and FQNNGV. The genes are TRBV11-2 and TRBJ2-5; as DNA is missing, the TRBD1 call by TCRdb cannot be tested. The origin of this receptor is a woman aged 18-70 years in good health. Sequencing was carried out using blood T cells: a sorted CD56 or NKG2C T cell subset, CD4+ or CD8+ T cells, or bulk PBMC T cells (not recorded which). The CDR3 protein is CASSHQTGGPQETQYF.